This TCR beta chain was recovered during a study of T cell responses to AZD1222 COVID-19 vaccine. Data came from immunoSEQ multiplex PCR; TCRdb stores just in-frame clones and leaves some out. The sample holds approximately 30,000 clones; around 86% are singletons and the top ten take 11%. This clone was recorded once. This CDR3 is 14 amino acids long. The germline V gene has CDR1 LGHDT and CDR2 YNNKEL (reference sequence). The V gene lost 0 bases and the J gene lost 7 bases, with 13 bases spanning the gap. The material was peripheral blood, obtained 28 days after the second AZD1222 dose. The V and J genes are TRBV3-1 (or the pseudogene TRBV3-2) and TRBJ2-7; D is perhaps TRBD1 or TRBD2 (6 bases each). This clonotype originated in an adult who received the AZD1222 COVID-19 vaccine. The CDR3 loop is CASSQDLGGREQYF. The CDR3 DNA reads TGTGCCAGCAGCCAAGATTTAGGGGGGAGGGAGCAGTACTTC.